This T cell receptor (beta chain) was documented in a study of T cell responses to AZD1222 COVID-19 vaccine. V shed 2 bases and J shed 3 bases, with 7 bases lying between them. This CDR3 has 13 residues. The germline V gene has CDR1 MDHEN and CDR2 SYDVKM. On this clone itself: Its antigen is currently unknown.

Study-level results: Spike-specific TCR breadth and depth grew following two AZD1222 doses. Unmutated regions of variants are reportedly targeted by nearly half of spike-specific TCRs.

Measured with immunoSEQ multiplex PCR; TCRdb has only the in-frame clones, and not every one. The sample consists of some 130,000 clones, just over 85% of them appearing once. The sequencing used peripheral blood, collected on day 0 of AZD1222 vaccination. The chain recombines TRBV28 with TRBJ1-2; maybe TRBD1 (6 bases). The receptor was isolated from an adult in good health. The CDR3 bases are TGTGCCAGCAGTTTAGAGGGGGACTATGGCTACACCTTC. Protein sequence: CASSLEGDYGYTF.